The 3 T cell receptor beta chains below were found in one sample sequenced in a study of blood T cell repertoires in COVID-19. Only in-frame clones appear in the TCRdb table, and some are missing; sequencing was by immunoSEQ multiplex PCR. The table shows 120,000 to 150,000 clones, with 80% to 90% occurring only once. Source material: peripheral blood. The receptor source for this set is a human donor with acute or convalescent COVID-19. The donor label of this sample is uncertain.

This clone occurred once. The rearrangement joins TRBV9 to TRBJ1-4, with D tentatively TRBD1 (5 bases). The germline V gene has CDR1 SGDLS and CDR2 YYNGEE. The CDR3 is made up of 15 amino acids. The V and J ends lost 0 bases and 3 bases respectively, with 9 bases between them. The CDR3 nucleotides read TGTGCCAGCAGCGTAGGCGGGACTTCTAATGAAAAACTGTTTTTT. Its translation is CASSVGGTSNEKLFF.

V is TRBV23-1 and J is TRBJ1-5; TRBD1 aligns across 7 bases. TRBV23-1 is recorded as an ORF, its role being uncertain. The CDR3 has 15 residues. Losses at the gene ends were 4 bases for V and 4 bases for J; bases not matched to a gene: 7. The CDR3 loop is CASSLTLRGNQPQHF. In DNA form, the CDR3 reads TGCGCCAGCAGTCTCACCCTCAGGGGGAATCAGCCCCAGCATTTT.

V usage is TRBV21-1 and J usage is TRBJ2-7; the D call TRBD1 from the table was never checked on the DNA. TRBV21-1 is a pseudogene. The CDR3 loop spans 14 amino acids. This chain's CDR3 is CASSIRTGAFEQYV. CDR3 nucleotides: TGTGCCAGCAGCATCCGGACAGGGGCGTTCGAGCAGTACGTC.